One and the same sample provided the 27 T cell receptor beta chains below, sequenced in a study of memory CD4+ T cells and cytomegalovirus serostatus. The sort gate was single viable CD3+CD4+CD8-CD45RO+ cells for memory CD4+ T cells. TCRdb's copy holds only in-frame clones and misses some; the assay was immunoSEQ multiplex PCR. The table has approximately 47,000 clones, around 82% seen once. The sequencing input was memory CD4+ T cells from blood. The receptors originated from an adult in good health and CMV-seronegative.

The CDR3 DNA follows: TGCAGCGTTGAATCCCCGACAGGGCTGGACACTAACTATGGCTACACCTTC. This translates into CSVESPTGLDTNYGYTF. The chain links TRBV29-1 to TRBJ1-2; TRBD1 aligns across 7 bases. Germline trimming cut 2 bases from V and 0 bases from J; bases unmatched to any gene: 12. CDR3 length equals 17 residues. The V gene's germline CDR1 is SQVTM and CDR2 ANQGSEA.

The chain uses TRBV6-1 and TRBJ1-2; no clear D gene. The ends were cut back, 4 bases at V and 8 bases at J, with 20 bases in the middle. Germline V lookup: CDR1 MNHNS, CDR2 SASEGT. The CDR3 contains 15 residues. In nucleotides, the CDR3 is TGTGCCAGCAGTGCCGTACGGCCGGCGTTGGGGGGCTACACCTTC. It codes for CASSAVRPALGGYTF.

The CDR3 loop is CASSSTLAANEQFF. The CDR3 DNA reads TGTGCCAGCAGCTCGACCCTAGCGGCCAATGAGCAGTTCTTC. The chain is built from TRBV5-4 and TRBJ2-1; TRBD2 matches 7 bases. V lost 3 bases to trimming and J lost 6 bases; unmatched junction nucleotides: 6. Germline V lookup: CDR1 SGHNT, CDR2 YYREEE (reference sequence). The CDR3 is 14 amino acids.

This chain uses TRBV7-2 with TRBJ2-7; D may match TRBD1 or TRBD2 (7 bases each). CDR1 and CDR2 from the germline V gene are SGHTA and FQGNSA. CDR3 size: 11 residues. V shed 4 bases and J shed 11 bases, with 12 bases lying between them. This CDR3 reads CASSSQGREYF. The CDR3, as DNA: TGTGCCAGCAGCTCACAGGGGAGGGAGTACTTC.

The gene calls are TRBV11-2 and TRBJ1-2, with a possible D match to TRBD1 (5 bases). The CDR3 contains 13 residues. Germline CDR1 is SGHAT and CDR2 is FQNNGV. V dropped 4 bases and J dropped 8 bases, with 14 bases sitting between them. Written as DNA, the CDR3 is TGTGCCAGCAGCTCGCCGTCGGGGGTGGGCTACACCTTC. It codes for CASSSPSGVGYTF.

The chain uses TRBV5-4 and TRBJ2-5; 9 nucleotides agree with TRBD2. CDR3 length equals 16 residues. Looked up from germline, CDR1 is SGHNT and CDR2 is YYREEE (reference sequence). Trimming removed 4 bases from V and 3 bases from J; junction bases left unmatched: 10. CDR3 nucleotides: TGTGCCAGCAGCCACCCCGTAGCGGGGGTCGAAGAGACCCAGTACTTC. Translating gives CASSHPVAGVEETQYF.

The chain employs TRBV29-1 and TRBJ2-2; the D gene is possibly TRBD2 (6 bases). The CDR3 spans 15 residues. V was shortened by 4 bases and J by 0 bases, with 12 bases between the two germline ends. Germline CDR1 reads SQVTM; CDR2 reads ANQGSEA. CDR3 residues: CSVAGGVANTGELFF. The CDR3 region has the DNA TGCAGCGTTGCAGGAGGGGTCGCGAACACCGGGGAGCTGTTTTTT.

The chain couples TRBV5-6 to TRBJ1-2; the match to TRBD1 covers 8 bases. There are 13 residues in the CDR3. V lost 4 bases to trimming and J lost 5 bases; unmatched junction nucleotides: 4. Germline V lookup: CDR1 SGHDT, CDR2 YYEEEE. The CDR3 here is CASSPRDRYGYTF. CDR3 bases: TGTGCCAGCAGCCCCCGGGACAGGTATGGCTACACCTTC.

The V call is TRBV5-8, the J call TRBJ1-2; the match to TRBD1 covers 7 bases. CDR1 and CDR2 from the germline V gene are SGHTS and YDEGEE. V shed 4 bases, J shed 0 bases, and the junction held 6 bases outside the gene matches. This CDR3 has 15 amino acids. CDR3 loop: CASSRRGTANYGYTF. The CDR3, as DNA: TGTGCCAGCAGCCGACGCGGGACAGCTAACTATGGCTACACCTTC.

In its sample, this clone was seen once. The chain carries TRBV5-1 and TRBJ2-3; 8 nucleotides agree with TRBD1. The CDR3 has 16 amino acids. J was trimmed by 5 bases and V by 0 bases; bases with no gene match: 8. Germline values: CDR1 SGHRS, CDR2 YFSETQ. The CDR3 region is CASSLVRAGGGDTQYF. CDR3 bases: TGCGCCAGCAGCTTGGTAAGGGCAGGGGGCGGAGATACGCAGTATTTT.

V usage is TRBV7-2 and J usage is TRBJ2-7; maybe TRBD1 (5 bases). The V end lost 5 bases, the J end lost 5 bases, and 13 bases lay between the germline ends. The CDR3 has 13 residues. CDR1 is SGHTA and CDR2 is FQGNSA in the germline V gene. CDR3: CASSVTGTHEQYF. CDR3 DNA sequence: TGTGCCAGCAGCGTCACAGGAACCCACGAGCAGTACTTC.

The chain employs TRBV19 and TRBJ2-5; D ambiguous. Trimming left V 2 bases short and J 1 base short, with 5 bases between. Germline V lookup: CDR1 LNHDA, CDR2 SQIVND (reference sequence). The CDR3 totals 13 residues. The CDR3: CASSINSQETQYF. The DNA for the CDR3 is TGTGCCAGTAGTATAAACTCCCAAGAGACCCAGTACTTC.

The rearrangement joins TRBV28 to TRBJ1-2, with D uncertain. CDR3 length equals 14 residues. Germline CDR1 MDHEN, CDR2 SYDVKM. Trimming took off 1 base at V and 8 bases at J, with 14 bases between the two ends. CDR3 residues: CASSLSGSERGYTF. In nucleotides, the CDR3 is TGTGCCAGCAGTTTATCGGGGTCAGAACGGGGCTACACCTTC.

V gene TRBV6-5 combines with J gene TRBJ1-4, with D perhaps matching TRBD1 (6 bases). The V and J ends lost 5 bases and 7 bases respectively, with 17 bases between them. The CDR3 contains 15 residues. Germline loops: CDR1 MNHEY, CDR2 SVGAGI. This CDR3 is CASSNPRGLGEKLFF. The CDR3 DNA is TGTGCCAGCAGTAACCCCCGGGGGCTAGGTGAAAAACTGTTTTTT.

The chain links TRBV7-9 to TRBJ1-3; no clear D gene. CDR1 and CDR2 from the germline V gene are SEHNR and FQNEAQ (reference sequence). There are 14 residues in the CDR3. The V end lost 2 bases, the J end lost 2 bases, and 7 bases lay between the germline ends. The DNA for the CDR3 is TGTGCCAGCAGCTTAACAGAGACTGGAAACACCATATATTTT. It translates to CASSLTETGNTIYF.

The chain couples TRBV4-1 to TRBJ1-2; TRBD1 is a possible D gene (6 bases). The germline V and J ends were trimmed by 4 bases and 2 bases, with 11 bases remaining between them. The CDR3 sequence is 14 residues long. Germline-derived CDR1 and CDR2 are MGHRA and YSYEKL. CDR3 sequence: CASSPGENNYGYTF. The CDR3 region has the DNA TGCGCCAGCAGCCCAGGGGAGAACAACTATGGCTACACCTTC.

This sequence joins TRBV5-1 and TRBJ1-2; D not certain. This CDR3 is 13 amino acids long. Germline V gives CDR1 SGHRS, CDR2 YFSETQ. The V and J ends lost 2 bases and 3 bases respectively, with 8 bases between them. The chain's CDR3 is CASSFRDYYGYTF. The CDR3 coding sequence is TGCGCCAGCAGCTTCCGAGACTACTATGGCTACACCTTC.

The chain joins TRBV11-3 to TRBJ1-2; TRBD1 might be the D (5 bases). Germline V CDR1 and CDR2: SGHNT, YENEEA. V lost 11 bases and J 2 bases, leaving 12 bases between the germline ends. The length of the CDR3 is 12 residues. CDR3 coding DNA: TGTGCCCGCCCCAGGGTAAACTATGGCTACACCTTC. Protein product: CARPRVNYGYTF.

DNA of the CDR3: TGTGCCAGCAGCTCCCATCGGGGGGCCTCGAACACTGAAGCTTTCTTT. Its protein product is CASSSHRGASNTEAFF. The chain employs TRBV28 and TRBJ1-1; the D gene is possibly TRBD1 (6 bases). Between the trimmed V and J ends, which lost 6 bases and 1 base, there was a span of 18 bases. The CDR3 is 16 amino acids. CDR1 and CDR2 (germline): MDHEN, SYDVKM.

This chain uses TRBV19 with TRBJ2-5; D not certain. The CDR3 is made up of 17 amino acids. The V gene lost 1 base and the J gene lost 1 base, with 16 bases spanning the gap. Germline CDR1 and CDR2: LNHDA and SQIVND (reference sequence). The CDR3, as DNA: TGTGCCAGTAGTATAGTTGGTGGAGCTGGGTCCCAAGAGACCCAGTACTTC. This sequence encodes CASSIVGGAGSQETQYF. Full variable domain (outside the CDR3, taken from reference TRBV19 and TRBJ2-5): DGGITQSPKYLFRKEGQNVTLSCEQNLNHDAMYWYRQDPGQGLRLIYYSQIVNDFQKGDIAEGYSVSREKKESFPLTVTSAQKNPTAFYLCASSIVGGAGSQETQYFGPGTRLLVL.

This clone came up a few times. The V and J genes are TRBV5-8 and TRBJ2-1; TRBD1 matches at 8 bases. Germline values: CDR1 SGHTS, CDR2 YDEGEE. The ends lost 5 bases at V and 8 bases at J; junction bases unmatched: 18. This CDR3 comprises 17 residues. CDR3 loop: CASSWRSGQGAMDEQFF. The CDR3 coding sequence is TGTGCCAGCAGTTGGAGAAGCGGGCAGGGGGCCATGGATGAGCAGTTCTTC.

This clone was seen once. The chain employs TRBV7-2 and TRBJ2-7, with D possibly being TRBD1 or TRBD2 (5 bases each). CDR3 length: 15 residues. V was shortened by 5 bases and J by 3 bases, with 17 bases between the two germline ends. Germline assignment: CDR1 SGHTA and CDR2 FQGNSA. The CDR3 DNA reads as TGTGCCAGCAGCACCTACGGGACGGGGAACTACGAGCAGTACTTC. The encoded protein is CASSTYGTGNYEQYF.

The V gene is TRBV6-1, the J gene TRBJ1-2; the D is unclear. The CDR3 is 13 amino acids. CDR1 is MNHNS and CDR2 is SASEGT in the germline V gene. V was shortened by 4 bases and J by 8 bases, with 14 bases between the two germline ends. DNA of the CDR3: TGTGCCAGCAGTGGACGAGGAGGTCGGGGCTACACCTTC. This gives the protein CASSGRGGRGYTF.

The chain couples TRBV6-1 to TRBJ2-7, with a tentative D call TRBD2 (5 bases). Germline V gene sequence: CDR1 MNHNS, CDR2 SASEGT. V lost 5 bases and J lost 4, with 15 bases in between. This CDR3 is built from 14 residues. CDR3 DNA: TGTGCCAGCAGTACACCTACCGGGAAATACGAGCAGTACTTC. The encoded protein is CASSTPTGKYEQYF.

The chain has TRBV28 and TRBJ1-1; D ambiguous. Germline V gene data show CDR1 as MDHEN and CDR2 as SYDVKM. Trimming removed 4 bases from V and 11 bases from J, with 11 bases in between. The CDR3 loop spans 11 amino acids. The CDR3 protein is CASSSLHGAFF. CDR3 sequence (DNA): TGTGCCAGCAGTTCCTTACACGGGGCTTTCTTT.

The V call is TRBV28, the J call TRBJ2-1; a possible D gene is TRBD2 (5 bases). Germline V gene lookup returns CDR1 MDHEN and CDR2 SYDVKM. The CDR3 is 13 residues long. Between the trimmed V and J ends, which lost 5 bases and 5 bases, there was a span of 10 bases. The CDR3 DNA reads TGTGCCAGCAGTCCGGACTGGGACAATGAGCAGTTCTTC. Translated: CASSPDWDNEQFF.

In this sample, this clone turned up a few times. The chain uses TRBV7-6 and TRBJ2-2, with D possibly called TRBD1 or TRBD2 (6 bases each). V dropped 4 bases and J dropped 4 bases, with 22 bases sitting between them. Looked up from germline, CDR1 is SGHVS and CDR2 is FNYEAQ. This CDR3 is 18 amino acids long. CDR3 amino acids: CASSSFRGTRGATGELFF. The CDR3, as DNA: TGTGCCAGCAGCTCCTTCCGGGGGACAAGGGGTGCCACCGGGGAGCTGTTTTTT.